Described below is a single TCR beta chain sequence and its context. This entry comes from a study of monozygotic twins with inflammatory bowel disease. Germline CDR1 and CDR2: MNHEY and SVGEGT. This CDR3 comprises 12 residues. Researchers used template switching to add UMIs featuring a 6-nucleotide sample barcode. TCRdb reprocessed the 5' RACE reads and stores each CDR3 protein as one record, lacking DNA. The repertoire shows around 410,000 distinct CDR3 sequences; the top ten hold under 3%. J is TRBJ1-4 and V is TRBV6-2 or TRBV6-3; there is no DNA to check the TCRdb D call of TRBD1. The receptor was derived from a human donor with ulcerative colitis or Crohn's disease, or a healthy co-twin of an affected twin (not recorded which). The sample was blood. The CDR3 sequence is CASSGQAEKLFF.